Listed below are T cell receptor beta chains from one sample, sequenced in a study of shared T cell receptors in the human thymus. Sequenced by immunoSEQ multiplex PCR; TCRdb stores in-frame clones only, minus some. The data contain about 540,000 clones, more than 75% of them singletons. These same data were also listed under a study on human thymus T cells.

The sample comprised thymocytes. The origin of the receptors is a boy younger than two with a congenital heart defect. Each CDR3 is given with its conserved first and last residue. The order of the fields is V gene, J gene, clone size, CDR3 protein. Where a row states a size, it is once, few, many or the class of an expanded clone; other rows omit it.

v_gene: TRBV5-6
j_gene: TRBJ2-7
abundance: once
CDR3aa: CASSFSSGRTYEQYF

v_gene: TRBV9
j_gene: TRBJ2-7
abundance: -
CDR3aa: CASSPRASGRANEQYF

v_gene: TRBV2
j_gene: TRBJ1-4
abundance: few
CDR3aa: CASSTTGKLFF

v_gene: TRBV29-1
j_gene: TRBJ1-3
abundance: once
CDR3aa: CSVEDPTGASGNTIYF

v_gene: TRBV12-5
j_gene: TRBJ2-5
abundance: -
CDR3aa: CASGLVLGRLAGWWETQYF

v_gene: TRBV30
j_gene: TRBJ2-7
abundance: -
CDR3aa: CAWFPAATSYEQYF

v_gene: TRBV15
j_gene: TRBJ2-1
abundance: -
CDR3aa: CATSRSRTSGDYNEQFF

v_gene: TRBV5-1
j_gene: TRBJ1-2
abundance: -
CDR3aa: CASRIEGGVNYGYTF

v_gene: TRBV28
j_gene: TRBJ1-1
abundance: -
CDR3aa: CASSSAGERAFF

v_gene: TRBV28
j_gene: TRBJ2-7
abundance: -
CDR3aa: CASSLERAGLIYEQYF

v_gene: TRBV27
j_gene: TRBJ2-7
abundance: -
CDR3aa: CASSPGRTYEQYF

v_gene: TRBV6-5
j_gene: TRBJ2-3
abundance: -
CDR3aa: CASSSGQGATDTQYF

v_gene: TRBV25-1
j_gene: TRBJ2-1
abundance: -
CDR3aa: CASSELGTSWYNEQFF

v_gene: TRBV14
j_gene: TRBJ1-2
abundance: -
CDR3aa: CASSPQGAGASYTF

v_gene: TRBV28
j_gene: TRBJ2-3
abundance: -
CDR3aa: CASSLGGGRPGLAGESETDTQYF

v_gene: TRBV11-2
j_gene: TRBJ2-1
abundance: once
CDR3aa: CASSQEVIADIQRNEQFF

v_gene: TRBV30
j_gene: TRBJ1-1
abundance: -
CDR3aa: CAWSRRGGMNTEAFF

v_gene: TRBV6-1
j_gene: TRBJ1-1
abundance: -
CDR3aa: CASKGTGITRTEAFF

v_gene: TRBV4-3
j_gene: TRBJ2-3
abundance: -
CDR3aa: CASSPGLAGGGGTDTQYF

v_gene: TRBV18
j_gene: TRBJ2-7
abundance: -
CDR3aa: CASSPPLYYEQYF

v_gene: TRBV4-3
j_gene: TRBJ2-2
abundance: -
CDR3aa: CASSQDRVGTGELFF

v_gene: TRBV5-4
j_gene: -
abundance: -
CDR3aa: CASSSGQGSETQYF

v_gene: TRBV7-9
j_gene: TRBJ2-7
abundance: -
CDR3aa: CASSSPPRGLVPYEQYF

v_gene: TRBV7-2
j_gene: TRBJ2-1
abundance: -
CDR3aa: CASNRHTYNEQFF

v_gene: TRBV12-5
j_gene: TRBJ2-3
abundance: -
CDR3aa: CASGLSGTGITDTQYF

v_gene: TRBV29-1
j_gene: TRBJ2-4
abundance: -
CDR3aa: CSASGGYGKNIQYF

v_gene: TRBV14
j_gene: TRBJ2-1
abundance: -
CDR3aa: CASSPSDCNSYNEQFF

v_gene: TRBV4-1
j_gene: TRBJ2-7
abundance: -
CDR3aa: CASSQDEGARWSYEQYF

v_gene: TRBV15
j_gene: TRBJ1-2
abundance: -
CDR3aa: CATSRKRDFKLYGYTF

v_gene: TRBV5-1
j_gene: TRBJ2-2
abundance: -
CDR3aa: CASSFRPQAGRANTGELFF

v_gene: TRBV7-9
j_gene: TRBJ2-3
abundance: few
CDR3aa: CASSSRTRFSTDTQYF

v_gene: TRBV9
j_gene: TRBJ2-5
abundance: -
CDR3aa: CASSELAGGEETQYF

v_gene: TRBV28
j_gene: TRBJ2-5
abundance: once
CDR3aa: CASRLTEPQETQYF

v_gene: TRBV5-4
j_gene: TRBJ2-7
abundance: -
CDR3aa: CASSLVMNATDSYEQYF

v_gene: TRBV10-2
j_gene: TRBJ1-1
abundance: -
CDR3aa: CASLQGVNTEAFF

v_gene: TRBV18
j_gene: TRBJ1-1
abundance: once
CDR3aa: CASSPPDRVTEAFF

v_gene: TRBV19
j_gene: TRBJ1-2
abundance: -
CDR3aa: CASSLRPGGEYLGYTF

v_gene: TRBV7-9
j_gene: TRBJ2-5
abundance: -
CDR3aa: CASSPRVVETQYF

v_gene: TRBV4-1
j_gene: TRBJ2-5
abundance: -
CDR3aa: CASSQGVGGGEGAETQYF

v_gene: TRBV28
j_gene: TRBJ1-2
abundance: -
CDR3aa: CASRGGGDYGYTF